This T cell receptor beta chain originates from a study of T cells in Graves' hyperthyroidism and ophthalmopathy. The study's findings and limits: Blood also showed most of the thyroid clonotypes that were expanded above 0.001.

Across 18 months, stable Graves' hyperthyroidism was marked by no progression to ophthalmopathy. The patients, who ranged from 18 to 65 in age, presented with newly diagnosed hyperthyroidism lasting under 2 months. RNA transcripts provided the source from which TCR beta CDR3 regions were amplified. RT-PCR in the first round (using the HTBI primer set) targeted the TCR CDR3. A single record per CDR3 protein comes from TCRdb applying MiXCR to the multiplex PCR reads. The sample lists a few hundred thousand distinct CDR3 sequences, 14% to 15% occurring once. V shed 5 bases and J shed 5 bases, with 11 bases lying between them. The CDR3 totals 13 residues. Germline V gene data show CDR1 as MDHEN and CDR2 as SYDVKM. There are many counts of this clonotype. Antigen unknown.

This chain joins TRBV28 and TRBJ2-3, with D perhaps TRBD2 (7 bases). Sequenced: blood. This clonotype originated in a woman younger than 45 with Graves' hyperthyroidism. This chain's CDR3 is CASSKGGVDTQYF. CDR3 nucleotides: TGTGCCAGCAGTAAAGGGGGGGTAGATACGCAGTATTTT.